This T cell receptor (beta chain) was observed in a study of radiotherapy plus CTLA-4 blockade in lung cancer. Whole-study context: Patients showed objective responses in 15% to 20% of cases and disease control in less than 35%. Notes on the study in general: Reports identified early blood T cell clone dynamics, with interferon-beta, as the best response predictor. Clones derived from tumor TCRs expanded in blood after radiotherapy plus ipilimumab.

This clone was picked up a small number of times. Antigen unknown. Generated by immunoSEQ multiplex PCR, the TCRdb table keeps only in-frame clones and is missing some. Of some 73,000 clones in the sample, 78% are singletons; the top ten hold approximately 22%. The sequencing used peripheral blood, collected from a patient treated with radiotherapy plus ipilimumab. The TCR sequence derives from a human donor with non-small cell lung cancer whose response to radiotherapy plus ipilimumab could not be evaluated. Some clones in this sample may be carry-over from other donors' samples.

The CDR3 reads CASSQGFTRVNEQFF. CDR3 sequence (DNA): TGTGCCAGCAGCCAGGGATTCACCCGGGTCAATGAGCAGTTCTTC. The chain combines TRBV27 with TRBJ2-1, with D possibly matching TRBD1 (5 bases). The CDR3 covers 15 residues. Trimming took off 6 bases at V and 6 bases at J, with 18 bases between the two ends. Germline V CDR1 and CDR2: MNHEY, SMNVEV (reference sequence).